The next 8 T cell receptor beta chains were all read from a single sample in a study of neoadjuvant anti-PD-1 for oral cavity cancer. Time point defined: after neoadjuvant nivolumab, at surgical resection. Here immunoSEQ multiplex PCR was the method, and the copy in TCRdb shows in-frame clones only, minus some. The sample contains 72,000 or so clones, approximately 87% of which appear only once. Sequencing used PBMCs, obtained after nivolumab (anti-PD-1) treatment. Every receptor here comes from a person between 35 and 79 years old with oral cavity squamous cell carcinoma.

The V and J genes are TRBV19 and TRBJ1-1; D not certain. V lost 5 bases, J lost 0 bases, and 4 bases lay in between. The CDR3 is made up of 12 amino acids. Germline V gene sequence: CDR1 LNHDA, CDR2 SQIVND (reference sequence). This CDR3 is CASSRMNTEAFF. Written as DNA, the CDR3 is TGTGCCAGTAGTCGGATGAACACTGAAGCTTTCTTT.

This chain connects TRBV27 to TRBJ2-7; TRBD1 agrees at 8 bases. The V gene end was trimmed by 6 bases and the J gene end by 3 bases; junction bases not matched to a gene: 7. Germline V gene lookup returns CDR1 MNHEY and CDR2 SMNVEV (reference sequence). CDR3 length equals 14 residues. DNA for the CDR3: TGTGCCAGCAGCCCATACGGGACAGGCTACGAGCAGTACTTC. This translates into CASSPYGTGYEQYF.

The rearrangement links TRBV7-3 to TRBJ2-7, with a tentative D call TRBD1 (6 bases). This CDR3 is built from 13 residues. Trimming removed 2 bases from V and 7 bases from J, with 12 bases in between. The V gene's germline CDR1 is SGHTA and CDR2 FQGTGA. The CDR3 DNA follows: TGTGCCAGCAGCTTAGCAGGGGTGGGGGAGCAGTACTTC. The encoded protein is CASSLAGVGEQYF.

This chain connects TRBV10-3 to TRBJ1-5, with D maybe TRBD1 (6 bases). There are 13 residues in the CDR3. Germline CDR1 reads ENHRY; CDR2 reads SYGVKD. Trimming took 5 bases from V and 7 from J, leaving 12 bases between them. The CDR3 DNA reads TGTGCCATCAGTCCAGGGGAAGTGCAGCCCCAGCATTTT. Protein product: CAISPGEVQPQHF.

The J gene is TRBJ2-3, the V gene TRBV10-3; a weak D match, TRBD2 (5 bases). V was pared by 6 bases and J by 6 bases, with 16 bases between. Germline CDR1 ENHRY, CDR2 SYGVKD. This CDR3 is built from 14 residues. The CDR3 region has the DNA TGTGCCATCAGGGATCCGGGGATTGGTGATACGCAGTATTTT. Amino acids: CAIRDPGIGDTQYF.

The chain carries TRBV29-1 and TRBJ2-7; TRBD2 agrees at 8 bases. J lost 2 bases, V lost 3 bases, and 6 bases had no gene match. CDR3 length: 14 residues. Germline CDR1 is SQVTM and CDR2 is ANQGSEA. CDR3 residues: CSVEDSGTTYEQYF. The CDR3 DNA sequence: TGCAGCGTTGAGGATAGCGGGACCACCTACGAGCAGTACTTC.

The chain couples TRBV7-2 to TRBJ2-1, with TRBD2 matching over 13 bases. Germline-derived CDR1 and CDR2 are SGHTA and FQGNSA. Trimming cost V 5 bases and J 7 bases; bases outside gene matches: 8. The CDR3 totals 16 residues. The CDR3: CASSLLAGGPGNEQFF. CDR3 in DNA: TGTGCCAGCAGCCTACTAGCGGGAGGGCCTGGGAATGAGCAGTTCTTC.

This sequence joins TRBV7-8 and TRBJ1-3; no clear D. Trimming removed 1 base from V and 0 bases from J, with 4 bases in between. Germline loops: CDR1 SGHVS, CDR2 FQNEAQ. The length of the CDR3 is 14 residues. In DNA, the CDR3 is TGTGCCAGCAGCTTAGACAGCTCTGGAAACACCATATATTTT. This encodes CASSLDSSGNTIYF.